These 5 T cell receptor beta chains were all obtained from the same sample, sequenced in a study of beta chain features in type 1 diabetes. The entirety of the isolated RNA underwent reverse transcription, so expressed TCRB transcripts were sequenced. Assay used: immunoSEQ multiplex PCR; TCRdb lists only in-frame clones, some missing. The table has 810,000 or so clones, 17% seen once; the top ten hold 0.023%. The sample comprised naive CD4+ T cells from blood. All receptors derive from a woman younger than 30 in good health.

This clone was seen more than once but under ten times. CDR3 nucleotides: TGTGCCAGCAGTTTATCGGGTCGATCGACAGTCCTCCACTCCTACGAGCAGTACTTC. Protein product: CASSLSGRSTVLHSYEQYF. The rearrangement links TRBV28 to TRBJ2-7, with a weak D call TRBD1 (5 bases). Deletions cut 1 base from V and 0 bases from J, with 22 bases between. The germline gives CDR1 MDHEN, CDR2 SYDVKM. The CDR3 has 19 amino acids.

V and J are TRBV6-6 and TRBJ2-1; 10 positions agree with TRBD2. This CDR3 is 15 amino acids long. V shed 2 bases, J shed 9 bases, and the junction held 7 bases outside the gene matches. CDR1 and CDR2 (germline): MNHNY, SVGAGI (reference sequence). The CDR3 loop reads CASSYTGTSVGEQFF. The CDR3 region has the DNA TGTGCCAGCAGTTACACCGGGACTAGCGTTGGTGAGCAGTTCTTC.

The chain is built from TRBV9 and TRBJ1-2; no definite D call. Germline CDR1 is SGDLS and CDR2 is YYNGEE. The CDR3 consists of 14 residues. The V gene lost 3 bases and the J gene lost 4 bases, with 13 bases spanning the gap. The CDR3 bases are TGTGCCAGCAGCGAAGGTACAGTCGGCTATGGCTACACCTTC. Translation gives CASSEGTVGYGYTF.

This chain connects TRBV4-2 to TRBJ2-7; D gene uncertain. The CDR3 is made up of 12 amino acids. Deletions cut 5 bases from V and 4 bases from J, with 9 bases between. The V gene's germline CDR1 is LGHNA and CDR2 YNFKEQ. CDR3 residues: CASSLETYEQYF. DNA for the CDR3: TGTGCCAGCAGCTTGGAGACGTACGAGCAGTACTTC.

The chain uses TRBV7-9 and TRBJ2-2; TRBD2 matches 10 bases. Germline trimming cut 1 base from V and 7 bases from J; bases unmatched to any gene: 3. There are 15 residues in the CDR3. CDR1 is SEHNR and CDR2 is FQNEAQ in the germline V gene (reference sequence). CDR3 coding DNA: TGTGCCAGCAGCTTAGGGACTAGCGGACGCGGGGAGCTGTTTTTT. Protein product: CASSLGTSGRGELFF.